The entry below gives a single T cell receptor (beta chain) sequence along with its context. It lacks a known antigen. No base qualities exist here, and no much larger clone lies one base off it. This entry is derived from a study of naive and memory T cell subsets (dated by TCRdb to between 2016 and 2019). Study-wide context: The study applied an open-source, UMI-based TCR alpha and beta sequencing pipeline to sorted naive and memory peripheral blood T cell subsets. The results of the functional CMV T cell responses matched the IgG serology results in every case. RNA was DNase-treated and reverse transcribed with TCR constant-region primers, mostly using SuperScript III. Study-level results and caveats: After error correction, over 90% of naive TCR sequences appeared only once, giving much steeper abundance distributions than memory subsets. TCR abundance followed a power law with an exponent that was different for naive and memory subsets but consistent across the three individuals. In both CD4 and CD8 cells, the Gini index increased while Shannon and inverse Simpson diversity decreased from naive through CM, EM and EMRA. The repertoire findings for the naive and memory subsets could not be validated, as no ground truth was available. Naive repertoires, especially CD8, contained a few larger clonotypes, possibly memory cells re-expressing CD45RA. A clonotype was defined as a single alpha or beta chain sequence rather than as a paired alpha/beta receptor. RNA-based TCR counts may be influenced by expression changes linked to T cell activation and differentiation.

Separate amplification of TCR alpha and beta chain libraries was performed from the second PCR step onward. To determine each donor's CMV status, fresh PBMCs were stimulated overnight with CMV viral lysate, and IFNgamma production from CD4+ T cells was then assessed. Using Miltenyi beads, CD4 T cells were first positively selected, and CD8 T cells were then positively selected from the CD4-negative fraction. Cells were stained for CD3, CD4, CD8, CD45RA, CD27 and a live/dead dye and were sorted on a BD Aria II into four subsets based on CD45RA and CD27. A few healthy volunteers provided blood, and the blood of each volunteer was split into CD4 and CD8 T cells and then into four differentiation subsets. About 130 ml of peripheral blood was collected from each donor, and PBMC were isolated from the blood using Ficoll-Paque PLUS density-gradient centrifugation. After sorting, cells were lysed in RLT buffer, RNA was extracted using a Qiagen RNeasy kit, and the extracted RNA was stored at -80 degrees C.

The library was produced with UMI-ligation and nested PCR. An equimolar mix of two oligonucleotides covering both TRBC1 and TRBC2 was used as the beta constant-region primer. Four rounds of PCR, combining the SP2 primer with nested alpha and beta constant-region primers, were used to amplify the ligated cDNA. A single-stranded oligonucleotide bearing the SP2 primer plus a 12-nucleotide UMI was ligated onto the 3' end of the cDNA by T4 RNA ligase 1. Incubation of the ligation reaction lasted about 19-24 hours at 16 degrees C. PCR2 was usually performed as a SYBR Green qPCR and halted at a preset threshold so that over-amplification would not occur. All purifications after the first were performed with Agencourt AMPure XP magnetic beads. Library quantification was done by Qubit, followed by a TapeStation check on which the main peak was expected at around 650 bp. Pooled libraries were sequenced on an Illumina MiSeq using v2 2x251 paired-end kits, and typically 1-2 million reads were obtained per sample. Each sample library was pooled at approximately 4 nM, and about 5-7.5% PhiX was included to improve cluster recognition. The paper's processing steps were these. Using tag matching that tolerated one base-pair mismatch, Decombinator assigned V and J genes to FASTQ reads that had been processed by Demultiplexor. UMIs were used by Collapsinator to correct both sequencing errors and frequency errors arising from PCR heterogeneity. CDR3Translator translated TCRs and extracted CDR3s from the conserved cysteine to the FGXG phenylalanine, flagging non-productive sequences. Gini, Shannon entropy and inverse Simpson indices were calculated on repertoires subsampled to equal numbers of UMI-defined TCRs. Clonotype abundance distributions were fitted to a power law by maximum likelihood within the linear range. For one naive CD8 sample, the pipeline and MIGEC produced similar UMI counts, unique TCR numbers and clonal distributions. One analysis removed from the naive repertoire any naive TCRs that were also present in any memory subset from the same donor. Repertoires were searched for 7,000 to 7,500 CMV-associated CDR3 sequences compiled from VDJdb and a published dataset. TCRdb's own reprocessing of the public reads used fastp at Q25 and MiXCR and kept productive beta chains. Identical CDR3 proteins give one entry, which carries the most common genes and DNA. TCRdb, rather than the study authors, made the V and J calls. For this sample the table gives about 90,000 distinct CDR3 sequences, of which about 11% were detected only once. The top ten clones comprise approximately 0.14% of the sample.

The CDR3 contains 14 residues, cysteine and phenylalanine counted. CDR3 DNA only is kept here, 42 bases in frame from base 1. The germline V gene specifies SGHRS as CDR1 and YFSETQ as CDR2. V is shortened by 4 bases, J by 2 bases, and the region joining them spans 11 bases. The sequencing input was naive CD4+ T cells from blood. The cell subset or site label corresponds to: naive T cells, CD45RA high CD27+. The clonotype comes from a human donor in good health. The rearrangement joined TRBV5-1 to TRBJ2-3; perhaps TRBD2 is the D gene, with 6 bases matching. The CDR3: CASSKIAATDTQYF. Here is the DNA: TGCGCCAGCAGCAAGATAGCGGCCACAGATACGCAGTATTTT. With the rest looked up from the reference TRBV5-1 and TRBJ2-3 genes rather than sequenced, the full variable domain is KAGVTQTPRYLIKTRGQQVTLSCSPISGHRSVSWYQQTPGQGLQFLFEYFSETQRNKGNFPGRFSGRQFSNSRSEMNVSTLELGDSALYLCASSKIAATDTQYFGPGTRLTVL.